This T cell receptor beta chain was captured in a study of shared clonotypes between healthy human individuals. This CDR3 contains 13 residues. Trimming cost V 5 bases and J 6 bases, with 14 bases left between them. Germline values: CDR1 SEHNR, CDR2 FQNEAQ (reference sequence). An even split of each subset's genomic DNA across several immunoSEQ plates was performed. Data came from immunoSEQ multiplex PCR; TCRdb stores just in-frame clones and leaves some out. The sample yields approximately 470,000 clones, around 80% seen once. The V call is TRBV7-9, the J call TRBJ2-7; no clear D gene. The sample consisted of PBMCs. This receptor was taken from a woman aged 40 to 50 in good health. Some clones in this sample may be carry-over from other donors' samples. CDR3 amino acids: CASSPKGTLEQYF. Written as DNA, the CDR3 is TGTGCCAGCAGCCCCAAGGGCACCCTCGAGCAGTACTTC. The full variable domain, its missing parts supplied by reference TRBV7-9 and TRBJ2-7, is DTGVSQNPRHKITKRGQNVTFRCDPISEHNRLYWYRQTLGQGPEFLTYFQNEAQLEKSRLLSDRFSAERPKGSFSTLEIQRTEQGDSAMYLCASSPKGTLEQYFGPGTRLTVT.